Reported below is one TCR beta chain. As yet, its antigen is unknown. This entry is derived from a study of cytomegalovirus exposure and HLA in healthy donors. In the PCR, 60 Vbeta and 13 Jbeta primers were used. Sequenced by immunoSEQ multiplex PCR; TCRdb stores in-frame clones only, minus some. The data show around 100,000 clones, 50% to 75% seen once. Trimming removed 3 bases at V and 9 bases at J, with 9 bases between. The V gene's germline CDR1 is MDHEN and CDR2 SYDVKM. The CDR3 sequence is 12 residues long. Regarding donors, all were healthy bone marrow donors. Study results and caveats: Cytomegalovirus-associated TCR beta chains were listed, numbering 150 to 200. Researchers reportedly found TCR beta sequences accurately predicted most subjects' HLA-A and HLA-B alleles. For most TCR beta V segments, an earlier analysis put the productive rate at about 87% or about 30% of the time.

The V call is TRBV28, the J call TRBJ2-1; D possibly corresponds to TRBD2 (5 bases). The receptor was derived from a man under 40 in good health and CMV-seronegative. Sequenced input: PBMCs. The CDR3 bases are TGTGCCAGCAGTTTTAATGGAGGTGAGCAGTTCTTC. It translates to CASSFNGGEQFF.